Sequencing of this T cell receptor beta chain was carried out in a study of cytomegalovirus exposure and HLA in healthy donors. The CDR3 runs to 15 residues. Trimming at V came to 5 bases and at J to 6 bases, leaving 8 bases not matched to a gene. In germline, CDR1 is MDHEN, CDR2 SYDVKM. Use of 60 Vbeta and 13 Jbeta primers characterized the PCR. Clones were sequenced by immunoSEQ multiplex PCR, and TCRdb holds only the in-frame ones, with some missing. The sample includes roughly 55,000 clones, approximately 80% of them seen just once. Though nominally healthy at sampling, donors likely had unrecorded immune exposures.

This TCR derives from a female donor in good health and CMV-seronegative. V and J are TRBV28 and TRBJ1-5; 9 bases are a match to TRBD1. Sequencing input: PBMCs. The CDR3 loop is CASSTPGQGVQPQHF. The CDR3 coding sequence is TGTGCCAGCAGTACCCCGGGACAGGGTGTTCAGCCCCAGCATTTT.